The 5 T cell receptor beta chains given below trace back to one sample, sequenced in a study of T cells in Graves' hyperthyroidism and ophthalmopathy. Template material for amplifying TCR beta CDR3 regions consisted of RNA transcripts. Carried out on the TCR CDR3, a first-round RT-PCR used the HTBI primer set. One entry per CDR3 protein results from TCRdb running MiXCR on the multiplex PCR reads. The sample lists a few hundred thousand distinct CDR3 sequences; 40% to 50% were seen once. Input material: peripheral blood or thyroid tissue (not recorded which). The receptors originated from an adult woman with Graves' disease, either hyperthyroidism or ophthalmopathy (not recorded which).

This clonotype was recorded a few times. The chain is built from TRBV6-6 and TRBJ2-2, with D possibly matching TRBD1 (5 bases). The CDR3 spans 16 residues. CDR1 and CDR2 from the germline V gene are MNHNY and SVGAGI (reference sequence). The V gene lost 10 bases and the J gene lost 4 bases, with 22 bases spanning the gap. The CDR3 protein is CAITSQAGLGTGELFF. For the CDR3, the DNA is TGTGCCATCACCTCCCAGGCAGGGTTAGGCACCGGGGAGCTGTTTTTT.

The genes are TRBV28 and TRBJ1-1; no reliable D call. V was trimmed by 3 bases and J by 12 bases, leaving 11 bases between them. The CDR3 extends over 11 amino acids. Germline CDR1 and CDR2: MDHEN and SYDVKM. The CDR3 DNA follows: TGTGCCAGCAGTTTGGCGGGGAAAACTTTCTTT. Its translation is CASSLAGKTFF. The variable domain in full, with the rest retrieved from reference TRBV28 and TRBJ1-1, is DVKVTQSSRYLVKRTGEKVFLECVQDMDHENMFWYRQDPGLGLRLIYFSYDVKMKEKGDIPEGYSVSREKKERFSLILESASTNQTSMYLCASSLAGKTFFGQGTRLTVV.

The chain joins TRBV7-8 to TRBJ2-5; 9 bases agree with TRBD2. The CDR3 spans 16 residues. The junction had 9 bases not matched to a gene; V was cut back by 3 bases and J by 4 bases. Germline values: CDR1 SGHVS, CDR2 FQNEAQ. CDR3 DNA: TGTGCCAGCAGCTTGCTTAGCGGGAGAAGTTTAGAGACCCAGTACTTC. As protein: CASSLLSGRSLETQYF.

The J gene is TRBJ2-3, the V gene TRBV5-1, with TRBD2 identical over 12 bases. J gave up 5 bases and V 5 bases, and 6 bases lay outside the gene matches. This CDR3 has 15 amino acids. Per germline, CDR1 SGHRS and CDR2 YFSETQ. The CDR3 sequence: CASRGLAGPQDTQYF. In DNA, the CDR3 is TGCGCCAGCAGAGGACTAGCGGGACCACAAGATACGCAGTATTTT.

The CDR3 reads CAISEGSLEAFQETQYF. CDR3 bases: TGTGCCATCAGTGAGGGCAGCCTTGAAGCTTTCCAAGAGACCCAGTACTTC. V usage is TRBV10-3 and J usage is TRBJ2-5; D remains unclear. Germline CDR1 ENHRY, CDR2 SYGVKD. The ends were cut back, 2 bases at V and 1 base at J, with 17 bases in the middle. CDR3 length: 17 residues.